The present entry profiles one T cell receptor (beta chain) with its context. What it binds is not known. MiXCR, run by TCRdb on the RT-PCR reads, gives a single entry per CDR3 protein. The profile covers hundreds of thousands of distinct CDR3 sequences, with 18% appearing a single time and under 13% taken by the ten largest. The sample originates from a study of response to subunit inactivated influenza vaccine. Study-level findings and limits: Each seasonal influenza vaccination recruits few new T cells, the authors suggested.

Germline lookup yields CDR1 DFQATT and CDR2 SNEGSKA (reference sequence). With V trimmed by 6 bases and J by 2 bases, 5 bases remained unmatched. The CDR3 covers 13 residues. This sequence was found in a man aged 50-59 years who received an inactivated influenza vaccine. The sample here was PBMCs from blood, taken roughly 5 days after vaccination. The chain joins TRBV20-1 to TRBJ1-2; TRBD1 agrees at 8 bases. Here the CDR3 DNA reads TGCAGTGCCCGGACAGGGACGAACTATGGCTACACCTTC. Its protein product is CSARTGTNYGYTF.